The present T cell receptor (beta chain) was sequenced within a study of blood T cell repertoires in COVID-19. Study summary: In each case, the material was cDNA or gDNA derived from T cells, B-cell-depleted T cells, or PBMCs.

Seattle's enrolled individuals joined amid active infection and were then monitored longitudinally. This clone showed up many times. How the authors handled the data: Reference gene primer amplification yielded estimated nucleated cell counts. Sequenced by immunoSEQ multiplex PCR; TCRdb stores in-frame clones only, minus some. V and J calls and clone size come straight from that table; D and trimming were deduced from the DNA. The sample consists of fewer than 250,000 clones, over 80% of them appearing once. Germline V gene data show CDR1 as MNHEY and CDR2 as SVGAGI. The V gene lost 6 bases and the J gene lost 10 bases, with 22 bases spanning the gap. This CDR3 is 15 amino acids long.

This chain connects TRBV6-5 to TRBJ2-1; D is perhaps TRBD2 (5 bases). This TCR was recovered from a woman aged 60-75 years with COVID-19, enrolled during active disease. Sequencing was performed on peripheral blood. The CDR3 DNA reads TGTGCCAGCAGCTCAAAGCCTGGGCCCCGGGGAGAGCAGTTCTTC. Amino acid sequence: CASSSKPGPRGEQFF.